The clone carrying this T cell receptor beta chain counts as large (0.1 to 1%). The data derive from a study of spatial heterogeneity in lung cancer. Overall study context: Unique TCR and UMI combinations averaged more than ten appearances each in raw reads.

Every TCR cDNA molecule bore its own unique molecular identifier. TCRdb fed the 5' RACE reads into MiXCR, producing one record per CDR3 protein. The sample lists about 7,800 distinct CDR3 sequences, over 6.5% occurring once. Trimming pared 4 bases from V and 4 bases from J, leaving 14 bases between. This CDR3 is 13 amino acids long. Germline V gene lookup returns CDR1 DFQATT and CDR2 SNEGSKA (reference sequence). Time point in this sample: sample taken at primary tumor resection. Samples were obtained from 65 to 80 donors, all untreated early-stage non-small cell lung cancer patients. In each case, whole RNA from tumor, nontumor lung or frozen PBMC was sequenced unsorted.

The origin of this receptor is a male donor with early-stage non-small cell lung cancer. This chain links TRBV20-1 with TRBJ2-7; D not certain. The source was PBMCs, collected at surgery. The CDR3 nucleotides read TGCAGTGCTAACGAGGACGGAATATACGAGCAGTACTTC. Translation gives CSANEDGIYEQYF.